The clone carrying this TCR beta chain is a singleton in its sample. TCR beta sequencing covered blood CD8+ and CD4+ T cells. The control group consisted of healthy donors matched for age and sex. Negative isolation yielded CD8+ and CD4+ T cells; FACS enriched TEMRA cells. Per the germline V gene, CDR1 is MDHEN and CDR2 is SYDVKM. Trimming cost V 3 bases and J 3 bases, with 11 bases left between them. The CDR3 loop spans 15 amino acids. It was with random hexamers that roughly 0.45 to 1 ug RNA was reverse transcribed. Amplification of TCR beta CDR3 by immunoSEQ multiplex PCR spanned 54 Vbeta and 13 Jbeta. MiXCR was run by TCRdb on the immunoSEQ multiplex PCR reads, yielding one entry per CDR3 protein. The data show some 190,000 distinct CDR3 sequences, over 85% seen once. The data originate from a study of CD8 T cells in Susac syndrome.

The genes are TRBV28 and TRBJ2-2, with a tentative D call TRBD1 (6 bases). The receptor was isolated from a human donor in good health. Input material: CD4+ T cells from PBMCs. DNA of the CDR3: TGTGCCAGCAGTTTTCAGGACAGAGACACCGGGGAGCTGTTTTTT. Encoded protein: CASSFQDRDTGELFF. Based on the CDR3 plus reference TRBV28 and TRBJ2-2, the full variable domain is DVKVTQSSRYLVKRTGEKVFLECVQDMDHENMFWYRQDPGLGLRLIYFSYDVKMKEKGDIPEGYSVSREKKERFSLILESASTNQTSMYLCASSFQDRDTGELFFGEGSRLTVL.